This T cell receptor (beta chain) comes out of a study of blood T cell repertoires in COVID-19. Study background: Collection of acute and convalescent COVID-19 samples took place in the United States, Italy and Spain.

The ends were cut back, 1 base at V and 9 bases at J, with 11 bases in the middle. The CDR3 consists of 13 residues. Germline V gene sequence: CDR1 SGHTA, CDR2 FQGNSA. Original data processing: Estimates of nucleated cell counts were drawn from the amplification of reference gene primers. Profiled with immunoSEQ multiplex PCR; TCRdb holds only in-frame clones, not every one. The V and J calls and the clone size are those of that table, but D and trimming were determined from the DNA. The sample carries about 310,000 clones, nearly 90% recorded once. Across about two dozen US areas, participants ranged in age from roughly 18 to 95 years. Cohorts were assigned according to the clinical history that participants reported.

V gene TRBV7-2 combines with J gene TRBJ2-3; weak D call: TRBD1 (6 bases). The material sequenced was PBMCs or T cells enriched from blood (not recorded which). The receptor's source is a woman aged 30 to 39 who had recovered from COVID-19. The CDR3: CASSLGGPVTQYF. Written as DNA, the CDR3 is TGTGCCAGCAGCTTAGGGGGGCCTGTCACGCAGTATTTT.